These 11 T cell receptor beta chains originate from one sample sequenced in a study of blood T cell repertoires in COVID-19. This table comes from immunoSEQ multiplex PCR, and its TCRdb copy is limited to in-frame clones, with some not included. The table includes 200,000 to 250,000 clones, approximately 90% detected once. The sample consisted of peripheral blood. The receptor set was obtained from a man younger than 40 with COVID-19, enrolled during active disease.

This clone was observed once. This rearrangement joins TRBV2 to TRBJ1-1; TRBD1 matches 9 bases. The V and J ends lost 6 bases and 1 base, in that order; junction bases with no gene match: 3. Germline CDR1 and CDR2: SNHLY and FYNNEI. The CDR3 is 14 amino acids. The CDR3 DNA follows: TGTGCCAGCAGCCTGGGACAGGGGAACACTGAAGCTTTCTTT. This sequence encodes CASSLGQGNTEAFF.

V usage is TRBV11-2 and J usage is TRBJ1-1; 10 nucleotides line up with TRBD1. This CDR3 is 16 amino acids long. CDR1 is SGHAT, CDR2 FQNNGV, per germline. V shed 1 base and J 8 bases; nucleotides not matched to a gene: 10. The CDR3 is CASSLAPTGGEAEAFF. CDR3 nucleotides: TGTGCCAGCAGCTTAGCGCCGACAGGGGGCGAGGCGGAAGCTTTCTTT.

This clone was counted between two and nine times. The chain employs TRBV19 and TRBJ2-1; D not certain. The CDR3 length is 15 residues. Germline CDR1 and CDR2: LNHDA and SQIVND (reference sequence). With 1 base removed from V and 0 bases from J, the gap between germline ends came to 7 bases. The CDR3 region has the DNA TGTGCCAGTAGTATAGGGCCTAGCTCCTACAATGAGCAGTTCTTC. Translation: CASSIGPSSYNEQFF.

This rearrangement joins TRBV5-1 to TRBJ2-3, with D possibly being TRBD1 (5 bases). With 3 bases removed from V and 4 bases from J, the gap between germline ends came to 12 bases. This CDR3 has 14 amino acids. Germline loops: CDR1 SGHRS, CDR2 YFSETQ. CDR3: CASSSAGFADTQYF. The CDR3 region has the DNA TGCGCCAGCAGCTCTGCAGGGTTCGCAGATACGCAGTATTTT.

CDR3 coding DNA: TGTGCCAGCAGTTTCCAGACTATTGGACAGACCCAGTACTTC. Its protein is CASSFQTIGQTQYF. V gene TRBV2 combines with J gene TRBJ2-5, with D possibly matching TRBD2 (5 bases). Germline V gives CDR1 SNHLY, CDR2 FYNNEI. The V end lost 5 bases, the J end lost 6 bases, and 16 bases lay between the germline ends. The CDR3 runs to 14 residues.

This rearrangement joins TRBV30 to TRBJ1-2; 8 positions match TRBD1. Germline-derived CDR1 and CDR2 are GTSNPN and SVGIG (reference sequence). The length of the CDR3 is 11 residues. The V and J ends lost 4 bases and 8 bases, in that order; junction bases with no gene match: 3. The CDR3 reads CAWMDRDGYTF. The CDR3 region has the DNA TGTGCCTGGATGGACAGGGACGGCTACACCTTC.

V usage is TRBV6-2 or TRBV6-3 and J usage is TRBJ2-7; possible D gene TRBD2, 5 bases. Germline V CDR1 and CDR2: MNHEY, SVGEGT. Between the trimmed V and J ends, which lost 8 bases and 3 bases, there was a span of 17 bases. This CDR3 comprises 14 residues. The CDR3 coding sequence is TGTGCCAGCCGCCCGGACTGGGCACTCTACGAGCAGTACTTC. It specifies CASRPDWALYEQYF.

The V gene is TRBV11-2, the J gene TRBJ2-7; the D is unclear. The germline V gene has CDR1 SGHAT and CDR2 FQNNGV. V was clipped by 2 bases and J by 2 bases, with 7 bases between them. This CDR3 contains 13 residues. This CDR3 is CASSLRLAYEQYF. Here the CDR3 DNA reads TGTGCCAGCAGCTTACGCCTAGCCTACGAGCAGTACTTC.

The chain has TRBV7-9 and TRBJ2-3, with D perhaps matching TRBD2 (6 bases). Between the trimmed V and J ends, which lost 5 bases and 7 bases, there was a span of 25 bases. This CDR3 contains 17 residues. Germline V gene sequence: CDR1 SEHNR, CDR2 FQNEAQ (reference sequence). The DNA of the CDR3 is TGTGCCAGCAGCCTTTTTGCAGGGTCGGGGGTATGGAATACGCAGTATTTT. The encoded protein is CASSLFAGSGVWNTQYF.

The chain employs TRBV29-1 and TRBJ1-5; unclear D gene. The CDR3 has 13 residues. The V and J ends lost 4 bases and 4 bases respectively, with 11 bases between them. Germline assignment: CDR1 SQVTM and CDR2 ANQGSEA. The DNA for the CDR3 is TGCAGCGTTGTTCCGGGAGCAAATCAGCCCCAGCATTTT. Translated: CSVVPGANQPQHF.

The rearrangement links TRBV15 to TRBJ2-1; 7 nucleotides line up with TRBD2. Germline CDR1 LNHNV, CDR2 YYDKDF (reference sequence). V shed 4 bases, J shed 4 bases, and the junction held 7 bases outside the gene matches. The CDR3 totals 15 residues. CDR3 residues: CATSMGGEQYNEQFF. CDR3 DNA sequence: TGTGCCACCAGCATGGGGGGGGAGCAATACAATGAGCAGTTCTTC. The complete variable domain, with remaining parts taken from reference TRBV15 and TRBJ2-1, reads DAMVIQNPRYQVTQFGKPVTLSCSQTLNHNVMYWYQQKSSQAPKLLFHYYDKDFNNEADTPDNFQSRRPNTSFCFLDIRSPGLGDTAMYLCATSMGGEQYNEQFFGPGTRLTVL.